Sequencing of this T cell receptor beta chain was carried out in a study of blood T cell repertoires in COVID-19. About the study: Donors in the United States, Italy and Spain gave samples during acute or convalescent COVID-19. Sources were T cells, B-cell-depleted T cells, or PBMCs; the material itself was cDNA or gDNA.

Using immunoSEQ multiplex PCR, the repertoire was profiled, and TCRdb retains in-frame clones only, with some absent. The profile shows tens of thousands of clones, less than 75% of them singletons. The source material was peripheral blood. The TCR sequence derives from a woman in her sixties or seventies in a cohort sampled during active or convalescent COVID-19.

The CDR3, as DNA: TGCGCCAGCAGCCAAGATTTGGAGGGTGGCTACACCTTC. This codes for CASSQDLEGGYTF. The V call is TRBV4-1, the J call TRBJ1-2; D uncertain. V lost 0 bases, J lost 7 bases, and 9 bases lay in between. Per the germline V gene, CDR1 is MGHRA and CDR2 is YSYEKL. CDR3 length equals 13 residues.